The clone carrying this T cell receptor (beta chain) was observed a few times. Template switching by 5'RACE produced TCR cDNA, adding a universal primer site and UMIs. TCRdb re-derived calls from the 5' RACE reads in MiXCR, one entry per CDR3 protein. The table records approximately 450,000 distinct CDR3 sequences, approximately 18% of them present only once. The data originate from a study of T cells after yellow fever vaccination. CDR1 is SQVTM, CDR2 ANQGSEA, per germline. This CDR3 is 16 amino acids long. V lost 4 bases to trimming and J lost 2 bases, with 19 bases between them. The rearrangement links TRBV29-1 to TRBJ2-3; D is perhaps TRBD1 (6 bases). This clonotype was obtained from a man between 18 and 35 years old who received the YFV17D yellow fever vaccine. This sample comprised PBMCs, obtained before the yellow fever booster vaccination. The DNA for the CDR3 is TGCAGCGTTGGGGGGCTAGCCCTGCTGAACACAGATACGCAGTATTTT. Protein product: CSVGGLALLNTDTQYF.